The 2 T cell receptor beta chains reported below all come from one sample, sequenced in a study of identical twins. MiXCR, run by TCRdb on the 5' RACE reads, gives a single entry per CDR3 protein. The data contain roughly 250,000 distinct CDR3 sequences, around 15% of them singletons. Sequencing used memory (CD45RO+) T cells sorted from blood. The receptors come from a young woman in good health.

The chain recombines TRBV10-3 with TRBJ2-3; TRBD1 aligns across 10 bases. This CDR3 is 16 amino acids long. The germline V gene encodes CDR1 ENHRY and CDR2 SYGVKD. Trimming removed 3 bases from V and 3 bases from J; junction bases left unmatched: 6. The CDR3 is CAISDSGTGDTDTQYF. In nucleotides, the CDR3 is TGTGCCATCAGTGACTCTGGGACAGGGGATACAGATACGCAGTATTTT.

The table lists this clonotype with many counts. The chain couples TRBV12-3 or TRBV12-4 to TRBJ1-3; maybe TRBD1 (5 bases). Trimming left V 6 bases short and J 0 bases short, with 12 bases between. CDR3 length: 15 amino acids. CDR3: CASRGGRSSGNTIYF. The CDR3 DNA sequence: TGTGCCAGCAGGGGGGGGAGAAGCTCTGGAAACACCATATATTTT.